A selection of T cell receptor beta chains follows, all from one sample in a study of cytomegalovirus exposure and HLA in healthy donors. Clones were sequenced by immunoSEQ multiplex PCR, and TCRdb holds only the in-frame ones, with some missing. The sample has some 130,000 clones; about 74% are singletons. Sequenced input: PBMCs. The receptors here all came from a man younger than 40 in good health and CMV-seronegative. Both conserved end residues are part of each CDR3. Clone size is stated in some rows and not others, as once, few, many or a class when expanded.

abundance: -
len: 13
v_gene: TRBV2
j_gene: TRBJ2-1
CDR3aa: CASQRTGYNEQFF

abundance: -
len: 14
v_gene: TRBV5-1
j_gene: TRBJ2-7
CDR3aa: CASSLASNRGEQYF

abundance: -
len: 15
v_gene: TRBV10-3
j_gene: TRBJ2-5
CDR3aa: CAISESGSGIKTQYF

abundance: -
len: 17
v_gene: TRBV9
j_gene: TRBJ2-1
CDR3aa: CASSAEGTSGRYNEQFF

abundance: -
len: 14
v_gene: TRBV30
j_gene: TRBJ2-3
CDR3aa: CAWVEGISTDTQYF

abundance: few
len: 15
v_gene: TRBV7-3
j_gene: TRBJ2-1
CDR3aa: CASSLAGLATDEQFF

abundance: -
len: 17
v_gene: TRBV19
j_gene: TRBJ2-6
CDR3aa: CASSIGQGGFWANVLTF

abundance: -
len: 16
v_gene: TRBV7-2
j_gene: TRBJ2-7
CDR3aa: CASSGLYNRLLGEQYF

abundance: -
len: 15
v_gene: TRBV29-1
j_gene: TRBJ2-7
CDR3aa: CSVAGLAGGSYEQYF

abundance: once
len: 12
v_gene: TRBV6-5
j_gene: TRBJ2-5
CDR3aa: CASSSSRETQYF

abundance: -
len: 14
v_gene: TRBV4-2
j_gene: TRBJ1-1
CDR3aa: CASSQDRVITEAFF

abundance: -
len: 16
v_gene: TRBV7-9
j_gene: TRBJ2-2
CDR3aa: CASSRSTSGDTGELFF

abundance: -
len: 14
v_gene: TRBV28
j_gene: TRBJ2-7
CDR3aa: CASSFRQGAHEQYF

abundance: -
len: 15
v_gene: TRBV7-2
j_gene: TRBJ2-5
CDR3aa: CASSGGRGREETQYF

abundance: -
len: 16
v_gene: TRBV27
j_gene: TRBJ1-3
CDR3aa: CDSSSDGDRVGNTIYF

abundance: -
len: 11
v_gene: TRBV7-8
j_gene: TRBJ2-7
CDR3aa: CASSFEDEQYF

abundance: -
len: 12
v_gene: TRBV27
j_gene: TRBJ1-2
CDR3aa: CASSTAMSGYTF